The following is a T cell receptor (beta chain) sequence with its context. Antigen specificity is unknown. This sample was included in a study of cytomegalovirus exposure and HLA in healthy donors. Broader study findings: Among TCR sequences, most were rare, though some public TCRs appeared in many donors.

With 60 Vbeta and 13 Jbeta primers, the PCR was carried out. In the original processing: Around 11 million shared chains were among the 60 million to 80 million unique TCR beta chains that a later analysis counted. The table came from immunoSEQ multiplex PCR; TCRdb's copy has only in-frame clones and leaves some out. V and J calls and clone size are copied from that table; D and trimming were computed from the DNA. The sample includes about 180,000 clones, around three quarters of them seen just once. Sequencing was done on a sample of PBMCs. The receptor comes from a woman younger than 45 in good health and CMV-seropositive.

The CDR3 loop reads CASSLSIGNYNSPLHF. Here the CDR3 DNA reads TGTGCCAGCAGTTTATCGATCGGGAACTATAATTCACCCCTCCACTTT. The chain is built from TRBV27 and TRBJ1-6; D remains unclear. This CDR3 is built from 16 residues. Germline V CDR1 and CDR2: MNHEY, SMNVEV (reference sequence). V lost 0 bases to trimming and J lost 3 bases, with 9 bases between them.